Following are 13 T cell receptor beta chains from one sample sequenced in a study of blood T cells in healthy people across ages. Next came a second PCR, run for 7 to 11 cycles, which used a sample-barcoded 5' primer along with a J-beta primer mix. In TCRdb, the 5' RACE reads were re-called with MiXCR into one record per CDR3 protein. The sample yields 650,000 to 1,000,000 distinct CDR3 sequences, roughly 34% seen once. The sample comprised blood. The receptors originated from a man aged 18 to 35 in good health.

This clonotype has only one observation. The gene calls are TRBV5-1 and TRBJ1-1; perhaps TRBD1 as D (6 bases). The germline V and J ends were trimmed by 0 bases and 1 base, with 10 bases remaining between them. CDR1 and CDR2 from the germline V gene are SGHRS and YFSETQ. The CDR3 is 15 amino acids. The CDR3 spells CASSLAGHRNTEAFF. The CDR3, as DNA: TGCGCCAGCAGCTTGGCGGGACACAGGAACACTGAAGCTTTCTTT.

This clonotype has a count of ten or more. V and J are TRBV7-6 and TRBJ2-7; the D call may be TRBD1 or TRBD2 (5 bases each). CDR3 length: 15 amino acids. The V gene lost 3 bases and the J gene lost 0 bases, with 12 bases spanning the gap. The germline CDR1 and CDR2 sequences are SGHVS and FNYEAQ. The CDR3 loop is CASSFGDGDSYEQYF. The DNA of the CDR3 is TGTGCCAGCAGCTTCGGGGACGGAGACTCCTACGAGCAGTACTTC.

The CDR3 spells CASVGTSGLYEQYF. The CDR3 region has the DNA TGTGCCAGCGTAGGGACTAGCGGGCTTTACGAGCAGTACTTC. The rearrangement joins TRBV7-9 to TRBJ2-7; 12 bases match TRBD2. The CDR3 is 14 amino acids. V lost 8 bases, J lost 4 bases, and 6 bases stayed unmatched. Germline lookup yields CDR1 SEHNR and CDR2 FQNEAQ (reference sequence).

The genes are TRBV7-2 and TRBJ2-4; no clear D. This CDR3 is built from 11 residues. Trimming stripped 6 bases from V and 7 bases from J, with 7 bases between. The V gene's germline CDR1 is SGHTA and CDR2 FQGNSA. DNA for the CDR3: TGTGCCAGCAGGGAGTCCAACATTCAGTACTTC. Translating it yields CASRESNIQYF. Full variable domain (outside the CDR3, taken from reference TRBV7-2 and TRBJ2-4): GAGVSQSPSNKVTEKGKDVELRCDPISGHTALYWYRQSLGQGLEFLIYFQGNSAPDKSGLPSDRFSAERTGGSVSTLTIQRTQQEDSAVYLCASRESNIQYFGAGTRLSVL.

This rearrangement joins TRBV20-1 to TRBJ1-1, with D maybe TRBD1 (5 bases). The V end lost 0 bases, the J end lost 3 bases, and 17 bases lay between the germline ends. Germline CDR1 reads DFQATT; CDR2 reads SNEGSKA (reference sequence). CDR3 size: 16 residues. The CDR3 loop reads CSARDRLTGAHTEAFF. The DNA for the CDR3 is TGCAGTGCTAGAGACCGACTCACCGGGGCTCACACTGAAGCTTTCTTT.

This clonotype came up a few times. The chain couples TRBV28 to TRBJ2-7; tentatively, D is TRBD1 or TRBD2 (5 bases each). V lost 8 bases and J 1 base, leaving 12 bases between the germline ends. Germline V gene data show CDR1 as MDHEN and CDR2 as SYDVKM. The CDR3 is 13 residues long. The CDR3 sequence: CASVGTLSYEQYF. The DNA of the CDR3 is TGTGCCAGCGTGGGGACCCTTTCCTACGAGCAGTACTTC.

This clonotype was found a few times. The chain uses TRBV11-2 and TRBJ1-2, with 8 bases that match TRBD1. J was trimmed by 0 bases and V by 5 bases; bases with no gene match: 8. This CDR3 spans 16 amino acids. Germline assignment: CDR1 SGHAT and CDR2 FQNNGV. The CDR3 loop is CASSRIRDRSNYGYTF. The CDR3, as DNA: TGTGCCAGCAGCCGAATTCGGGACAGGTCTAACTATGGCTACACCTTC.

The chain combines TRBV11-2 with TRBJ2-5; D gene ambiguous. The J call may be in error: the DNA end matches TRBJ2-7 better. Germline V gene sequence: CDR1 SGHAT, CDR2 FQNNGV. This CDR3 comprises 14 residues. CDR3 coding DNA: TGTGCCAGCAGCTTAGCGGAACGCTCCTACGAGCAGTACTTC. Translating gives CASSLAERSYEQYF.

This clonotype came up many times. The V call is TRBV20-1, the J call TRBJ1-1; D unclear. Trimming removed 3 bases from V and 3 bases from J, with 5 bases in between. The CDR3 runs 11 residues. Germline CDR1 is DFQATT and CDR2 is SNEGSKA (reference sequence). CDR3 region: CSARAYTEAFF. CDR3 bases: TGCAGTGCTAGGGCATACACTGAAGCTTTCTTT.

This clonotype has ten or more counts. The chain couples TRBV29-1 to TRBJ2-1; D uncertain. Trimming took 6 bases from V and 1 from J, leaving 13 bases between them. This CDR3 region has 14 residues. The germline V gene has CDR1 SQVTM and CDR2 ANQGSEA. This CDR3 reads CSVRGGGSYNEQFF. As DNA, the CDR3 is TGCAGCGTCCGCGGCGGCGGTTCCTACAATGAGCAGTTCTTC.

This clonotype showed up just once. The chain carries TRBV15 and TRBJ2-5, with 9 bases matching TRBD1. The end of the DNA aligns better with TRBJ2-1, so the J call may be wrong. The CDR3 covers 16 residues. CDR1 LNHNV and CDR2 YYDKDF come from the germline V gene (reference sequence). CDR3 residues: CATSIPPGQGQETQFF. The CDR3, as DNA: TGTGCCACCAGCATACCCCCGGGACAGGGCCAAGAGACCCAGTTCTTC.

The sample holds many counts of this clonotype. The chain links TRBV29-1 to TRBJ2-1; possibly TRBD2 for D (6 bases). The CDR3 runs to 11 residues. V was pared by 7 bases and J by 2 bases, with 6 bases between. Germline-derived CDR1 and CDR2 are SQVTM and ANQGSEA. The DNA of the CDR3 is TGCAGCGGGACTACCTACAATGAGCAGTTCTTC. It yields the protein CSGTTYNEQFF.

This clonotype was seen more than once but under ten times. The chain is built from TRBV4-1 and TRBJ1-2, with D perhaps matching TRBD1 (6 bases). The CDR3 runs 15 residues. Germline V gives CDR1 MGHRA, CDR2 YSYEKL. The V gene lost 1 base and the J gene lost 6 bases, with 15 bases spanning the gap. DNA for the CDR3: TGCGCCAGCAGCCAAGTTGGGACCCCAGGGGATGGCTACACCTTC. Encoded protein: CASSQVGTPGDGYTF.